These 14 T cell receptor beta chains were sequenced from one sample in a study of beta chain features in type 1 diabetes. Study-wide results and limits: Researchers report that Type 1 diabetes patients had moderately but significantly shorter TCRB CDR3s across all four CD4+ subsets.

The authors reverse transcribed all of the isolated RNA, so sequencing captured expressed TCRB transcripts. TCRdb keeps only in-frame clones here, not all; method: immunoSEQ multiplex PCR. The table lists under 300,000 clones, approximately 16% of them singletons, with 0.085% in the top ten. The antigens of these receptors remain unknown. Sequencing used naive CD4+ T cells from blood. These receptors were obtained from a man aged 25-45 years with type 1 diabetes.

This clone has just a few counts. The chain joins TRBV7-9 to TRBJ1-4, with unresolved D. V dropped 4 bases and J dropped 8 bases, with 17 bases sitting between them. The CDR3 covers 15 residues. From germline, CDR1 is SEHNR and CDR2 FQNEAQ (reference sequence). The CDR3 loop is CASSSVAAGGEKLFF. CDR3 coding DNA: TGTGCCAGCAGCTCCGTTGCCGCAGGAGGGGAAAAACTGTTTTTT. Full variable domain (outside the CDR3, taken from reference TRBV7-9 and TRBJ1-4): DTGVSQNPRHKITKRGQNVTFRCDPISEHNRLYWYRQTLGQGPEFLTYFQNEAQLEKSRLLSDRFSAERPKGSFSTLEIQRTEQGDSAMYLCASSSVAAGGEKLFFGSGTQLSVL.

This clone has just a few counts. The chain carries TRBV14 and TRBJ2-5; TRBD2 might be the D (5 bases). This CDR3 has 14 residues. Germline CDR1 and CDR2: SGHDN and FVKESK. Between the trimmed V and J ends, which lost 4 bases and 5 bases, there was a span of 14 bases. This CDR3 reads CASSPPAGGETQYF. The CDR3, as DNA: TGTGCCAGCAGCCCCCCCGCAGGCGGGGAGACCCAGTACTTC.

A few counts support this clone. The CDR3 loop reads CASSAGAYEQYF. The CDR3 region has the DNA TGTGCCAGCAGCGCCGGGGCCTACGAGCAGTACTTC. The V gene is TRBV9, the J gene TRBJ2-7; perhaps TRBD2 as D (5 bases). The CDR3 runs 12 residues. Germline V lookup: CDR1 SGDLS, CDR2 YYNGEE. V was shortened by 3 bases and J by 2 bases, with 6 bases between the two germline ends.

CDR3: CAIRTENTGELFF. The CDR3 bases are TGTGCCATCAGGACAGAGAACACCGGGGAGCTGTTTTTT. The chain combines TRBV10-3 with TRBJ2-2; weak D call: TRBD1 (5 bases). There are 13 residues in the CDR3. The V gene lost 6 bases and the J gene lost 1 base, with 6 bases spanning the gap. Germline CDR1 ENHRY, CDR2 SYGVKD.

This clone was recorded a few times. The rearrangement uses TRBV7-2 and TRBJ2-1, with D hard to call. The CDR3 has 12 amino acids. Germline CDR1 SGHTA, CDR2 FQGNSA. Trimming removed 1 base at V and 8 bases at J, with 6 bases between. The CDR3 DNA reads as TGTGCCAGCAGCTTAGATATCGATGAGCAGTTCTTC. Translated, it gives CASSLDIDEQFF.

V usage is TRBV2 and J usage is TRBJ1-2, with D hard to call. The ends were cut back, 5 bases at V and 7 bases at J, with 14 bases in the middle. CDR1 and CDR2 (germline): SNHLY, FYNNEI. There are 13 residues in the CDR3. Here the CDR3 DNA reads TGTGCCAGCAGTCCCATTCTTCCCGTTGGCTACACCTTC. Translating gives CASSPILPVGYTF.

There are a few counts of this clone. V gene TRBV25-1 combines with J gene TRBJ1-2, with 7 bases identical to TRBD1. In germline, CDR1 is MGHDK, CDR2 SYGVNS. V was pared by 5 bases and J by 2 bases, with 11 bases of the junction left unmatched. The CDR3 extends over 16 amino acids. CDR3 amino acids: CASSPPGDSANYGYTF. CDR3 sequence (DNA): TGTGCCAGCAGTCCCCCGGGGGACAGCGCAAACTATGGCTACACCTTC.

This clone was observed a handful of times. The J gene is TRBJ2-3, the V gene TRBV25-1, with 13 bases matching TRBD2. Germline V CDR1 and CDR2: MGHDK, SYGVNS. The CDR3 extends over 16 amino acids. With V trimmed by 6 bases and J by 3 bases, 6 bases remained unmatched. CDR3 sequence (DNA): TGTGCCAGCAGGCCGGGACTAGCGGGACAAACAGATACGCAGTATTTT. It codes for CASRPGLAGQTDTQYF.

This clone turned up a few times. The CDR3 DNA follows: TGTGCCAGCAGCGTAGTCACCTCTAGCAGGGCGCAGTATTTT. Its translation is CASSVVTSSRAQYF. The V and J genes are TRBV9 and TRBJ2-3, with D perhaps being TRBD1 or TRBD2 (5 bases each). CDR3 length: 14 residues. Trimming shortened V by 0 bases and J by 10 bases, and 15 bases separated the two germline ends. CDR1 is SGDLS, CDR2 YYNGEE, per germline.

The sample holds a few counts of this clone. The rearrangement joins TRBV29-1 to TRBJ2-1; TRBD2 matches 13 bases. CDR3 length: 12 residues. Trimming removed 6 bases from V and 8 bases from J; junction bases left unmatched: 1. Germline values: CDR1 SQVTM, CDR2 ANQGSEA. CDR3 bases: TGCAGCGTAGGACTAGCGGGAGATGAGCAGTTCTTC. Translation: CSVGLAGDEQFF.

With regard to this clone: The identical CDR3 is also encoded by other nucleotide sequences in the sample. This sequence joins TRBV9 and TRBJ2-3; D is possibly TRBD1 or TRBD2 (6 bases each). V was clipped by 0 bases and J by 6 bases, with 8 bases between them. Germline CDR1 and CDR2: SGDLS and YYNGEE. This CDR3 has 13 amino acids. Here the CDR3 DNA reads TGTGCCAGCAGCGTAGCGGGGGCGGATACGCAGTATTTT. Protein sequence: CASSVAGADTQYF.

This clone was detected only a few times. The rearrangement uses TRBV29-1 and TRBJ2-1; either TRBD1 or TRBD2 may fit D (6 bases each). This CDR3 has 16 amino acids. The V and J ends lost 8 bases and 0 bases respectively, with 20 bases between them. The germline CDR1 and CDR2 sequences are SQVTM and ANQGSEA. Written as DNA, the CDR3 is TGCAGCCCGCACAGGGCCGGAGGGGGCTCCTACAATGAGCAGTTCTTC. It is translated as CSPHRAGGGSYNEQFF.

V is TRBV7-6 and J is TRBJ2-5, with TRBD2 identical over 9 bases. After removal of 1 base from V and 4 bases from J, the junction contained 4 bases not matched to a gene. The CDR3 is 15 residues long. Germline assignment: CDR1 SGHVS and CDR2 FNYEAQ. CDR3 sequence reads: CASSLGLAGLETQYF. The CDR3 DNA reads TGTGCCAGCAGCTTAGGCCTAGCGGGATTAGAGACCCAGTACTTC.

This clone was detected a few times. V gene TRBV29-1 combines with J gene TRBJ2-3; the D gene could be TRBD1 or TRBD2 (5 bases each). V lost 6 bases and J lost 2, with 12 bases in between. CDR1 SQVTM and CDR2 ANQGSEA come from the germline V gene. CDR3 length: 13 residues. The CDR3 protein is CSVKGTITDTQYF. The CDR3, as DNA: TGCAGCGTCAAGGGGACCATCACAGATACGCAGTATTTT.